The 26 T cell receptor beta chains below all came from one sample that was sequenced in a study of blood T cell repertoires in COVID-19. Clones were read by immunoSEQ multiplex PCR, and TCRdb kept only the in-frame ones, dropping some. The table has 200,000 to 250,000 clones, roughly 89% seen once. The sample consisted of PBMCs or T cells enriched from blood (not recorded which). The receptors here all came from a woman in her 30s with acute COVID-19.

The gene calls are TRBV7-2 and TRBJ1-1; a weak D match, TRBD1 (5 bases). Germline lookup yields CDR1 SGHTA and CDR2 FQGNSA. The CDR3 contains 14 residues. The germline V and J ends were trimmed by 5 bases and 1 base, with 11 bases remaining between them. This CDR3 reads CASSLGHPNTEAFF. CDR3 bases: TGTGCCAGCAGCCTAGGACATCCGAACACTGAAGCTTTCTTT.

CDR3 loop: CASSQEGQTGWATNEKLFF. The CDR3 nucleotides are TGCGCCAGCAGCCAAGAAGGACAGACAGGGTGGGCGACTAATGAAAAACTGTTTTTT. V and J are TRBV4-1 and TRBJ1-4; TRBD1 matches 7 bases. With 0 bases clipped from V and 2 bases from J, the junction kept 12 bases outside the gene matches. This CDR3 spans 19 amino acids. Germline V gene data show CDR1 as MGHRA and CDR2 as YSYEKL.

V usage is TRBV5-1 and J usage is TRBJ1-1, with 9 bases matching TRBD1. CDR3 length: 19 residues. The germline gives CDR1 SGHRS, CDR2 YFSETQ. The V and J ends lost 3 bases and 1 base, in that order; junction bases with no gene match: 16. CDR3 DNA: TGCGCCAGCAGCTCCCCTCGACAGGGGGGGATAAACGCGAACACTGAAGCTTTCTTT. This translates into CASSSPRQGGINANTEAFF.

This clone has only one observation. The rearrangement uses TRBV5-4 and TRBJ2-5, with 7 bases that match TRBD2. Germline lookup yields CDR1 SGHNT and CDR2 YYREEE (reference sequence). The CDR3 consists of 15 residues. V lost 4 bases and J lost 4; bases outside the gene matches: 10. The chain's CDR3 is CASSQGLGERETQYF. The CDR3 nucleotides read TGTGCCAGCAGCCAAGGACTAGGCGAGAGAGAGACCCAGTACTTC.

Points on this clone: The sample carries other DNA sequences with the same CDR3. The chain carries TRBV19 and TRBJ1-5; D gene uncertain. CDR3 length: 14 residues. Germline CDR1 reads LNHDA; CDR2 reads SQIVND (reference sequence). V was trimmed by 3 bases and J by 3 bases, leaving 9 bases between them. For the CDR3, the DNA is TGTGCCAGTAGTATCCGTGACTACAATCAGCCCCAGCATTTT. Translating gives CASSIRDYNQPQHF.

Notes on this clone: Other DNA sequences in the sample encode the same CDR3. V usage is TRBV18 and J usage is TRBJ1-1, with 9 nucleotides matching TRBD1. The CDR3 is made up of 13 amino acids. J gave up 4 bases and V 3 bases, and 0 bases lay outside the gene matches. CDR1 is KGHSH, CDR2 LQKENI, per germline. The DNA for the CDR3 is TGTGCCAGCTCACCGACAGGGGGCACTGAAGCTTTCTTT. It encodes CASSPTGGTEAFF. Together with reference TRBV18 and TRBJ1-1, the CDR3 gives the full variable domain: NAGVMQNPRHLVRRRGQEARLRCSPMKGHSHVYWYRQLPEEGLKFMVYLQKENIIDESGMPKERFSAEFPKEGPSILRIQQVVRGDSAAYFCASSPTGGTEAFFGQGTRLTVV.

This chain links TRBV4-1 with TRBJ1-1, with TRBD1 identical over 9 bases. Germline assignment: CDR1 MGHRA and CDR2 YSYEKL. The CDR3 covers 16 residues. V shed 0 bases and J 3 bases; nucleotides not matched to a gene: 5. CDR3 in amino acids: CASSQEVGQGHTEAFF. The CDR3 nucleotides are TGCGCCAGCAGCCAAGAGGTAGGACAGGGGCACACTGAAGCTTTCTTT.

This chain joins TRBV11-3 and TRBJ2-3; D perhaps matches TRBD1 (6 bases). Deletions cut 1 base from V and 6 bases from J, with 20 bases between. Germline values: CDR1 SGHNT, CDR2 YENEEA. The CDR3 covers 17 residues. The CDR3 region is CASSLGPWVGRGDTQYF. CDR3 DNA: TGTGCCAGCAGCTTAGGACCCTGGGTCGGCAGGGGTGATACGCAGTATTTT.

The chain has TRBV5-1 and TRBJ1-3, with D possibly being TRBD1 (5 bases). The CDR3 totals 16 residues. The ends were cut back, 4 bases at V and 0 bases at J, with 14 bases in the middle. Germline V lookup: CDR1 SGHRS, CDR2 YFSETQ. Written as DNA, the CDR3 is TGCGCCAGCAGCCCCCAGGTAGACAGCTCTGGAAACACCATATATTTT. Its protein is CASSPQVDSSGNTIYF.

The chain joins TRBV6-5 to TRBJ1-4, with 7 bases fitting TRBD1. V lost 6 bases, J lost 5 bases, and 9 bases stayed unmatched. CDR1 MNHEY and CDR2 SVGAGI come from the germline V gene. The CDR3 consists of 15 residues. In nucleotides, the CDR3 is TGTGCCAGCAGCTTACCAACAGGGGCAAATGAAAAACTGTTTTTT. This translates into CASSLPTGANEKLFF.

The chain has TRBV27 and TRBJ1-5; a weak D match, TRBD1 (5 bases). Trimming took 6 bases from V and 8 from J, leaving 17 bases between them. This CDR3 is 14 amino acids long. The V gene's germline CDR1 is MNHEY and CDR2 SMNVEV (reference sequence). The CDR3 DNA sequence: TGTGCCAGCAGGCCGGGACTTTCTCACGAGCCCCAGCATTTT. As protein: CASRPGLSHEPQHF.

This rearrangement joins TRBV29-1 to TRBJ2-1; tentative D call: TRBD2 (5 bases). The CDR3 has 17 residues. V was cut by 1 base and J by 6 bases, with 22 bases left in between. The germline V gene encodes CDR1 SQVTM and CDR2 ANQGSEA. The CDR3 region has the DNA TGCAGCGTTGAAGTAGGCGGGCCGAAATGGGTCGGCAATGAGCAGTTCTTC. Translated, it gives CSVEVGGPKWVGNEQFF.

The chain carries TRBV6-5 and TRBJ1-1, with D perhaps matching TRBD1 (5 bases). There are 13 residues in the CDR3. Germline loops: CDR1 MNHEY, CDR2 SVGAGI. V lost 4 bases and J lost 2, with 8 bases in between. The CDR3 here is CASSLDSNTEAFF. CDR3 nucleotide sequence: TGTGCCAGCAGTTTAGACAGTAACACTGAAGCTTTCTTT.

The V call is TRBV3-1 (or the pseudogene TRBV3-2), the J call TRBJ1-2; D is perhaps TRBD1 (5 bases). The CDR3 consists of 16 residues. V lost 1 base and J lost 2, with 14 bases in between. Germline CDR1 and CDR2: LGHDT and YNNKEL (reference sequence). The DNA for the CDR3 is TGTGCCAGCAGCCAAGGTCTAGACAGTTGGAACTATGGCTACACCTTC. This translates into CASSQGLDSWNYGYTF.

CDR3 sequence reads: CASSPNSETQYF. Written as DNA, the CDR3 is TGTGCCAGCAGCCCAAACTCGGAGACCCAGTACTTC. V gene TRBV11-2 combines with J gene TRBJ2-5; D unclear. The V end was cut by 5 bases, the J end by 5 bases, with 9 bases between. CDR3 length: 12 amino acids. Germline assignment: CDR1 SGHAT and CDR2 FQNNGV.

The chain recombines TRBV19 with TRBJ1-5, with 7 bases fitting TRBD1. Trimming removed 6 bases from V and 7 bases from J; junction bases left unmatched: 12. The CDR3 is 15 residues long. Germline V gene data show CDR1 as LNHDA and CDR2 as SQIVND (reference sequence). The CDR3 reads CASSQLAGGRQPQHF. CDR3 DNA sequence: TGTGCCAGTAGCCAACTGGCAGGGGGACGCCAGCCCCAGCATTTT.

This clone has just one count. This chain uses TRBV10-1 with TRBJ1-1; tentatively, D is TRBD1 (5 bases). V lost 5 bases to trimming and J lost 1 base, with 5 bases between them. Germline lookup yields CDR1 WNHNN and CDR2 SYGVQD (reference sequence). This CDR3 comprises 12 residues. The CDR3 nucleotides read TGCGCCAGCAGTCAGGGGAACACTGAAGCTTTCTTT. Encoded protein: CASSQGNTEAFF.

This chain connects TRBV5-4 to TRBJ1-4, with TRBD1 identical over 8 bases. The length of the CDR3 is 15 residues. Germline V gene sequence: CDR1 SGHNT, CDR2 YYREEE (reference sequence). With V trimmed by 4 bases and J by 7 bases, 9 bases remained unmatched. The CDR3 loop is CASSEQGARFEKLFF. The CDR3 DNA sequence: TGTGCCAGCAGCGAGCAGGGGGCAAGATTTGAAAAACTGTTTTTT.

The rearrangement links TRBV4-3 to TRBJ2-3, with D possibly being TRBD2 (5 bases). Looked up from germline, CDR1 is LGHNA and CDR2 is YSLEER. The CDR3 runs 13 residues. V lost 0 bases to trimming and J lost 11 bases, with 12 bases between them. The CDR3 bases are TGCGCCAGCAGCCAAGACGAAGAGGGCTTGCAGTATTTT. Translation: CASSQDEEGLQYF.

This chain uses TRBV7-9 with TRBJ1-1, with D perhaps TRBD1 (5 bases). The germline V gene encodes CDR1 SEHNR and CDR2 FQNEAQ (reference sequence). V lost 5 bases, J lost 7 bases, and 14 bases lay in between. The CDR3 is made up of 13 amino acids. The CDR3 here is CASSRTQGSEAFF. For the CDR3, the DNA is TGTGCCAGCAGCCGTACTCAGGGCAGTGAAGCTTTCTTT.

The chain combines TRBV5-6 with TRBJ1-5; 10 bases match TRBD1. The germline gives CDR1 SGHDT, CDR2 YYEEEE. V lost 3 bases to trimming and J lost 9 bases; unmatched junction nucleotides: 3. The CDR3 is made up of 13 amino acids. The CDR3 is CASSSGTGAPQHF. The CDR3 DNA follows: TGTGCCAGCAGCTCCGGGACAGGGGCGCCCCAGCATTTT.

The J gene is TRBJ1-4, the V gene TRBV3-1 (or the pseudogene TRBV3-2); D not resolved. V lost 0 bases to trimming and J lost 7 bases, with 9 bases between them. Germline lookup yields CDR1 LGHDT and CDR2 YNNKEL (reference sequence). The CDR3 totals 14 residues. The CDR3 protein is CASSQDSGGEKLFF. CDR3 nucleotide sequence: TGTGCCAGCAGCCAAGACTCGGGAGGTGAAAAACTGTTTTTT.

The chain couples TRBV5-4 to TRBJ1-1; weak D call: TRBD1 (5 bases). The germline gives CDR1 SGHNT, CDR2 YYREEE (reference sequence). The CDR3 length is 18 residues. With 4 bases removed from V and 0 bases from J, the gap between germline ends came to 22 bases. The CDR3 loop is CASSPGGARGMMNTEAFF. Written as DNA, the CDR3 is TGTGCCAGCAGCCCCGGAGGGGCGCGAGGAATGATGAACACTGAAGCTTTCTTT.

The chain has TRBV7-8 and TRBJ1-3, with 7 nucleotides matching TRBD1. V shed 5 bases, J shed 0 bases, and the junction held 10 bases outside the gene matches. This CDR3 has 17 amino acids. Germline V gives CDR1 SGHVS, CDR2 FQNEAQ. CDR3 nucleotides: TGTGCCAGCAGCCTTTGGACAGGTGGCAGCTCTGGAAACACCATATATTTT. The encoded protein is CASSLWTGGSSGNTIYF. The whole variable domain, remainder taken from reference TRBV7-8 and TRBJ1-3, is GAGVSQSPRYKVAKRGQDVALRCDPISGHVSLFWYQQALGQGPEFLTYFQNEAQLDKSGLPSDRFFAERPEGSVSTLKIQRTQQEDSAVYLCASSLWTGGSSGNTIYFGEGSWLTVV.

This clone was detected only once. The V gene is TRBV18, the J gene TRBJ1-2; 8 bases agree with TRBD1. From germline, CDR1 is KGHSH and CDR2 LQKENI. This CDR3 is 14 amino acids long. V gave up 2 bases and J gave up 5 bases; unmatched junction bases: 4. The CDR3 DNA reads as TGTGCCAGCTCACCAGCGACAGGGGAGTATGGCTACACCTTC. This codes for CASSPATGEYGYTF.

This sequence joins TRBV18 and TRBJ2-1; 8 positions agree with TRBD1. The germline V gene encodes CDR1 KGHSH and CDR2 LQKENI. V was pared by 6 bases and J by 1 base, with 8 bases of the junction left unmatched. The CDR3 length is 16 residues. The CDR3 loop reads CASSPPGGISYNEQFF. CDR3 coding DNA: TGTGCCAGCTCGCCTCCAGGGGGCATTTCCTACAATGAGCAGTTCTTC.